These T cell receptor beta chains were read from a single sample in a study of blood T cell repertoires in COVID-19. Profiling relied on immunoSEQ multiplex PCR, and the TCRdb table lists in-frame clones only, not all of them. This table has 95,000 to 100,000 clones, 85% to 95% appearing once. Sequencing was carried out using peripheral blood. The receptors originated from a man aged 50 or older with active COVID-19. The conserved cysteine and the conserved F or W are not part of the CDR3 here.

J: TRBJ2-5
V: TRBV30
CDR3: AWSAGTGSQTQY

J: TRBJ2-3
V: TRBV5-4
CDR3: ASSSGTGPDTQY

J: TRBJ1-1
V: TRBV3-1/TRBV3-2
CDR3: ASSQVSVNTEAF

J: TRBJ1-5
V: TRBV28
CDR3: ASVPWQLAGGHQPQH

J: TRBJ1-4
V: TRBV15
CDR3: ATSRDKGRREKLF

J: TRBJ2-7
V: TRBV18
CDR3: ASTHTGTGAYEQY

J: TRBJ2-1
V: TRBV27
CDR3: ASSFLPGDNEQF

J: TRBJ2-3
V: TRBV7-9
CDR3: ASSDDSRTDTQY

J: TRBJ2-5
V: TRBV5-4
CDR3: ASSPRVSGRAPQY

J: TRBJ2-3
V: TRBV3-1/TRBV3-2
CDR3: ASSLRGGPDTQY

J: TRBJ2-2
V: TRBV15
CDR3: ATNQGLAVGELF

J: TRBJ1-5
V: TRBV3-1/TRBV3-2
CDR3: ASSLRGTGRGVKKH

J: TRBJ1-1
V: TRBV6-5
CDR3: ASNPFGQVGTEAF

J: TRBJ2-7
V: TRBV7-8
CDR3: ASSSKWVKDRGREQY

J: TRBJ2-3
V: TRBV6-4
CDR3: ASSVSGSTDTQY

J: TRBJ2-1
V: TRBV11-1
CDR3: ASSPRGGIYEQF

J: TRBJ2-3
V: TRBV27
CDR3: ASGDSGRLDTQY

J: TRBJ2-7
V: TRBV25-1
CDR3: ASSEPQGISYEQY

J: TRBJ2-1
V: TRBV9
CDR3: ASSVSSGNYNEQF

J: TRBJ2-3
V: TRBV29-1
CDR3: SAWLDTQY

J: TRBJ2-5
V: TRBV4-1
CDR3: ASSYPGAETQY

J: TRBJ2-7
V: TRBV7-2
CDR3: ASSLGLAGGHNEQY

J: TRBJ1-6
V: TRBV27
CDR3: ASSTRQGNSPLH

J: TRBJ2-3
V: TRBV28
CDR3: ASRGLRRADTQY

J: TRBJ1-3
V: TRBV6-2/TRBV6-3
CDR3: ASSRQSSGNTIY

J: TRBJ1-6
V: TRBV9
CDR3: ASSVDTYNSPLH

J: TRBJ2-7
V: TRBV19
CDR3: ASSGGPAYEQY

J: TRBJ1-2
V: TRBV6-4
CDR3: ASSATLTGGLAGYT

J: TRBJ1-1
V: TRBV5-1
CDR3: ASSLDTGGRTEAF

J: TRBJ1-2
V: TRBV30
CDR3: AWNPGYGYT

J: TRBJ1-1
V: TRBV9
CDR3: ASSVGGRLGTEAF

J: TRBJ2-1
V: TRBV5-4
CDR3: ASSLDGSSYNEQF

J: TRBJ2-7
V: TRBV15
CDR3: ATSREDMSTYEQY

J: TRBJ2-1
V: TRBV28
CDR3: ASSFVGGKDNEQF

J: TRBJ2-3
V: TRBV5-1
CDR3: ASRSGSRSSTDTQY

J: TRBJ2-1
V: TRBV11-2
CDR3: ASSLYSSSYNEQF

J: TRBJ2-5
V: TRBV25-1
CDR3: ASSEYQAETQY

J: TRBJ1-5
V: TRBV28
CDR3: ASSFGGTGQPQH

J: TRBJ1-2
V: TRBV11-2
CDR3: ASSPQGVRGYT

J: TRBJ1-6
V: TRBV6-6
CDR3: ASSQGRPPSYNSPLH

J: TRBJ2-3
V: TRBV29-1
CDR3: SGLAGTADTQY

J: TRBJ2-3
V: TRBV9
CDR3: ASSVGGRGFLVDTQY

J: TRBJ2-7
V: TRBV6-5
CDR3: ASTTGLSEQY

J: TRBJ2-3
V: TRBV28
CDR3: ASSSAGTLVDTQY

J: TRBJ2-7
V: TRBV25-1
CDR3: ASSKTGQSYEQY

J: TRBJ2-6
V: TRBV6-6
CDR3: AVDRGLPGANVLT

J: TRBJ1-3
V: TRBV27
CDR3: ASSLSRAGGNTIY

J: TRBJ2-1
V: TRBV2
CDR3: ASRGQGNEQF

J: TRBJ2-5
V: TRBV9
CDR3: ASSVGGAGETQY

J: TRBJ2-6
V: TRBV5-1
CDR3: ASSLGQGLFSGANVLT

J: TRBJ2-3
V: TRBV6-5
CDR3: ASTTSGTQY

J: TRBJ2-7
V: TRBV5-6
CDR3: ASSFVRGRQY